This entry describes one T cell receptor beta chain. Its antigen is undetermined. This sample is part of a study of Ad26.COV2.S vaccination and SARS-CoV-2 variants. Study information: Donor was assigned to the Ad26.COV2.S arm of trial COV1001.

Treatment reported: some 20 received Ad26.COV2.S at low or high dose, single or two shots; 5 received placebo; per-sample allocation not given. Sampling was done on day 63 after the first vaccine or placebo injection. The shot given was an Ad26 vector that makes Wuhan-strain SARS-CoV-2 spike. Findings and limits, study-wide: Spike-specific responses of CD8+ and CD4+ T cells were reported to display substantial breadth after vaccination. Ad26.COV2.S recipients had broader spike-specific TCRs (P = 0.0014).

The germline CDR1 and CDR2 sequences are LGHNA and YSLEER. V lost 1 base and J 6 bases, leaving 17 bases between the germline ends. The CDR3 covers 16 residues. Sequencing was performed with immunoSEQ multiplex PCR; in TCRdb, only in-frame clones are kept and a portion is missing. Of around 400,000 clones listed, roughly 90% are singletons. Sequencing was performed on peripheral blood, taken in a trial of Ad26.COV2.S vaccine versus placebo. This clonotype was obtained from a person between 18 and 60 years old who received the Ad26.COV2.S COVID-19 vaccine or a placebo. This chain links TRBV4-3 with TRBJ2-3, with D unresolved. CDR3: CASSQVGREPIDTQYF. CDR3 DNA sequence: TGCGCCAGCAGCCAAGTGGGAAGGGAACCCATCGATACGCAGTATTTT.